One sample yielded the 17 T cell receptor beta chains listed below, sequenced in a study of T cell responses to AZD1222 COVID-19 vaccine. Sequencing was performed with immunoSEQ multiplex PCR; in TCRdb, only in-frame clones are kept and a portion is missing. Among about 120,000 clones listed, about 85% were seen once. The sample consisted of peripheral blood, taken on day 0 of AZD1222 vaccination. The source of these receptors is an adult in good health.

This chain connects TRBV28 to TRBJ2-3; 12 bases match TRBD2. This CDR3 has 17 amino acids. J was trimmed by 5 bases and V by 1 base; bases with no gene match: 7. Germline CDR1 and CDR2: MDHEN and SYDVKM. DNA of the CDR3: TGTGCCAGCAGTTTATACGCTAGCGGGGGGGCCGTAGATACGCAGTATTTT. It codes for CASSLYASGGAVDTQYF.

The rearrangement joins TRBV3-1 (or the pseudogene TRBV3-2) to TRBJ2-3, with D hard to call. V was trimmed by 4 bases and J by 6 bases, leaving 14 bases between them. Germline V gene lookup returns CDR1 LGHDT and CDR2 YNNKEL (reference sequence). The CDR3 consists of 14 residues. In nucleotides, the CDR3 is TGTGCCAGCAGCCGCCGACCTCGTGGGGATACGCAGTATTTT. This codes for CASSRRPRGDTQYF.

V and J are TRBV18 and TRBJ1-1; D perhaps matches TRBD1 (6 bases). The CDR3 is 17 amino acids. Germline values: CDR1 KGHSH, CDR2 LQKENI. V was trimmed by 3 bases and J by 2 bases, leaving 19 bases between them. CDR3 amino acids: CASSPFEKQGSNTEAFF. CDR3 DNA: TGTGCCAGCTCACCCTTCGAGAAACAGGGTTCAAACACTGAAGCTTTCTTT.

The chain employs TRBV12-3 or TRBV12-4 and TRBJ1-5; no definite D call. The CDR3 covers 12 residues. The V and J ends lost 6 bases and 0 bases respectively, with 3 bases between them. CDR3 sequence (DNA): TGTGCCAGCAGGCGTAGCAATCAGCCCCAGCATTTT. Translation gives CASRRSNQPQHF.

The chain has TRBV4-2 and TRBJ1-1; the D is unclear. CDR1 and CDR2 (germline): LGHNA, YNFKEQ. V lost 6 bases to trimming and J lost 5 bases, with 25 bases between them. This CDR3 spans 17 amino acids. The CDR3, as DNA: TGTGCCAGCAGAACTGGGGTGGGGAAGAAAGCGGGGACTGAAGCTTTCTTT. Protein: CASRTGVGKKAGTEAFF.

The gene calls are TRBV11-2 and TRBJ2-7, with TRBD1 matching over 7 bases. The CDR3 has 13 amino acids. The J segment lost 6 bases and the V segment lost 3 bases, leaving 5 bases of the junction unmatched. Germline V gene lookup returns CDR1 SGHAT and CDR2 FQNNGV. The CDR3 sequence: CASSLDRFSEQYF. The DNA of the CDR3 is TGTGCCAGCAGCTTGGACAGGTTTTCCGAGCAGTACTTC.

The chain is built from TRBV23-1 and TRBJ1-3; D is perhaps TRBD1 (6 bases). TRBV23-1 is reported as an ORF; its role is uncertain. Trimming took off 2 bases at V and 4 bases at J, with 12 bases between the two ends. The CDR3 covers 15 residues. CDR3 sequence reads: CASSQTRGRGNTIYF. DNA of the CDR3: TGCGCCAGCAGTCAAACCAGGGGTAGGGGAAACACCATATATTTT.

This clone was observed a single time. This chain uses TRBV7-2 with TRBJ1-6, with 9 bases that match TRBD1. The CDR3 is made up of 14 amino acids. Germline CDR1 reads SGHTA; CDR2 reads FQGNSA. The V and J ends lost 1 base and 9 bases, in that order; junction bases with no gene match: 1. The CDR3, as DNA: TGTGCCAGCAGCTTAGGGACAGGGGCTTCACCCCTCCACTTT. Amino acids: CASSLGTGASPLHF.

This sequence joins TRBV30 and TRBJ1-1, with unresolved D. V was cut by 1 base and J by 1 base, with 7 bases left in between. This CDR3 is 13 amino acids long. Germline-derived CDR1 and CDR2 are GTSNPN and SVGIG (reference sequence). DNA for the CDR3: TGTGCCTGGAGTGCCAACACGAACACTGAAGCTTTCTTT. It codes for CAWSANTNTEAFF. Full variable domain (outside the CDR3, taken from reference TRBV30 and TRBJ1-1): SQTIHQWPATLVQPVGSPLSLECTVEGTSNPNLYWYRQAAGRGLQLLFYSVGIGQISSEVPQNLSASRPQDRQFILSSKKLLLSDSGFYLCAWSANTNTEAFFGQGTRLTVV.

This clone was counted a few times. The rearrangement joins TRBV18 to TRBJ2-7; maybe TRBD2 (5 bases). Germline loops: CDR1 KGHSH, CDR2 LQKENI. CDR3 length equals 15 residues. V gave up 2 bases and J gave up 6 bases, with 17 bases separating them. The CDR3 region has the DNA TGTGCCAGCTCACCAACCAGCGGAGGCCAGTTCGAGCAGTACTTC. Encoded protein: CASSPTSGGQFEQYF. Complete variable domain (other parts from reference TRBV18 and TRBJ2-7): NAGVMQNPRHLVRRRGQEARLRCSPMKGHSHVYWYRQLPEEGLKFMVYLQKENIIDESGMPKERFSAEFPKEGPSILRIQQVVRGDSAAYFCASSPTSGGQFEQYFGPGTRLTVT.

This chain links TRBV2 with TRBJ2-1; 14 bases align to TRBD2. Germline lookup yields CDR1 SNHLY and CDR2 FYNNEI. J was trimmed by 8 bases and V by 6 bases; bases with no gene match: 9. The CDR3 has 16 residues. Here the CDR3 reads CASSDRLAGGRDEQFF. The CDR3 nucleotides read TGTGCCAGCAGCGATCGACTAGCGGGGGGGCGCGATGAGCAGTTCTTC. The whole variable domain, filled in from reference TRBV2 and TRBJ2-1, reads EPEVTQTPSHQVTQMGQEVILRCVPISNHLYFYWYRQILGQKVEFLVSFYNNEISEKSEIFDDQFSVERPDGSNFTLKIRSTKLEDSAMYFCASSDRLAGGRDEQFFGPGTRLTVL.

This clone was observed a few times. V gene TRBV6-4 combines with J gene TRBJ1-1; D gene ambiguous. The CDR3 length is 13 residues. The V gene lost 6 bases and the J gene lost 1 base, with 9 bases spanning the gap. Germline V CDR1 and CDR2: MRHNA, SNTAGT. Written as DNA, the CDR3 is TGTGCCAGCAGAGAAACAGAGAACACTGAAGCTTTCTTT. Translated: CASRETENTEAFF.

This chain connects TRBV5-1 to TRBJ2-1, with D perhaps TRBD2 (6 bases). The CDR3 is 15 residues long. Germline V CDR1 and CDR2: SGHRS, YFSETQ. V was clipped by 0 bases and J by 5 bases, with 12 bases between them. The CDR3 DNA reads TGCGCCAGCAGCTTGGTGAGTCGGAGGGACAATGAGCAGTTCTTC. This encodes CASSLVSRRDNEQFF.

This rearrangement joins TRBV7-9 to TRBJ2-1; D is possibly TRBD2 (6 bases). The CDR3 loop spans 11 amino acids. The germline V gene encodes CDR1 SEHNR and CDR2 FQNEAQ (reference sequence). Between the trimmed V and J ends, which lost 5 bases and 15 bases, there was a span of 14 bases. The CDR3 bases are TGTGCCAGCAGCCCGGGACTTTCAGCGTTCTTC. Protein: CASSPGLSAFF.

The chain is built from TRBV3-1 (or the pseudogene TRBV3-2) and TRBJ2-7, with D maybe TRBD1 (6 bases). The germline V gene has CDR1 LGHDT and CDR2 YNNKEL (reference sequence). V lost 4 bases and J lost 6, with 19 bases in between. The CDR3 contains 15 residues. The chain's CDR3 is CASSPETGPMAEQYF. The DNA for the CDR3 is TGTGCCAGCAGCCCGGAGACAGGCCCTATGGCCGAGCAGTACTTC.

V is TRBV7-2 and J is TRBJ2-7, with D uncertain. The CDR3 is 15 residues long. The germline V gene has CDR1 SGHTA and CDR2 FQGNSA. The V gene lost 5 bases and the J gene lost 4 bases, with 18 bases spanning the gap. In nucleotides, the CDR3 is TGTGCCAGCAGCCCGTACGTGGCCATTTCGTACGAGCAGTACTTC. Residues: CASSPYVAISYEQYF.

The rearrangement uses TRBV7-2 and TRBJ1-6; no clear D gene. The germline V gene encodes CDR1 SGHTA and CDR2 FQGNSA. Between the trimmed V and J ends, which lost 1 base and 17 bases, there was a span of 9 bases. The CDR3 is made up of 11 amino acids. The CDR3 sequence is CASSLGRLVHF. The CDR3 coding sequence is TGTGCCAGCAGCTTAGGGCGGCTTGTCCACTTT.